This T cell receptor (beta chain) was found in a study of T cell responses to AZD1222 COVID-19 vaccine. The repertoire was sequenced with immunoSEQ multiplex PCR; TCRdb's copy has only in-frame clones and lacks some. The repertoire holds 99,000 or so clones, with nearly 90% as singletons. CDR1 GTSNPN and CDR2 SVGIG come from the germline V gene (reference sequence). The CDR3 totals 13 residues. V lost 2 bases and J lost 2, with 7 bases in between. The chain uses TRBV30 and TRBJ1-5; no firm D call. This TCR came from an adult in good health. The specimen was peripheral blood, collected on day 0 of AZD1222 vaccination. CDR3 residues: CAWSHRGNQPQHF. CDR3 nucleotides: TGTGCCTGGAGTCATAGGGGCAATCAGCCCCAGCATTTT. The full variable domain, in which reference TRBV30 and TRBJ1-5 provide the parts outside the CDR3, is SQTIHQWPATLVQPVGSPLSLECTVEGTSNPNLYWYRQAAGRGLQLLFYSVGIGQISSEVPQNLSASRPQDRQFILSSKKLLLSDSGFYLCAWSHRGNQPQHFGDGTRLSIL.